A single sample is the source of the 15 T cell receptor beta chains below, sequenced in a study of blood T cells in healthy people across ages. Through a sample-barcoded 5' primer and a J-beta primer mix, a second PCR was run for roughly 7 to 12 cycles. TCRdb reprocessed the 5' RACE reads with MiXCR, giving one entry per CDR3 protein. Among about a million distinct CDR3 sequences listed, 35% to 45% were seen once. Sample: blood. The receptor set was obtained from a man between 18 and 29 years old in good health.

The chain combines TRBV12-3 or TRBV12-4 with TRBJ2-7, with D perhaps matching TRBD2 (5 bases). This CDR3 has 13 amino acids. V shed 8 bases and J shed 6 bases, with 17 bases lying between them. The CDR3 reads CASYLPIAGEQYF. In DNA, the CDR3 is TGTGCCAGCTACCTGCCCATCGCGGGCGAGCAGTACTTC.

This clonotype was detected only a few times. CDR3 residues: CSATLPTSGGAHVINEQFF. The CDR3 DNA sequence: TGCAGTGCTACCCTTCCGACTAGCGGGGGGGCCCATGTCATCAATGAGCAGTTCTTC. The chain links TRBV20-1 to TRBJ2-1; 14 nucleotides agree with TRBD2. Germline assignment: CDR1 DFQATT and CDR2 SNEGSKA (reference sequence). V shed 4 bases, J shed 6 bases, and the junction held 17 bases outside the gene matches. CDR3 size: 19 residues.

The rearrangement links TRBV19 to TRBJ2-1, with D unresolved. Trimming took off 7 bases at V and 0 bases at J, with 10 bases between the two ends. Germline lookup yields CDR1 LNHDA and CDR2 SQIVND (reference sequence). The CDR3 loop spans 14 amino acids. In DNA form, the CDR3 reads TGTGCCAGTAATAACGTCCTCTCCTACAATGAGCAGTTCTTC. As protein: CASNNVLSYNEQFF.

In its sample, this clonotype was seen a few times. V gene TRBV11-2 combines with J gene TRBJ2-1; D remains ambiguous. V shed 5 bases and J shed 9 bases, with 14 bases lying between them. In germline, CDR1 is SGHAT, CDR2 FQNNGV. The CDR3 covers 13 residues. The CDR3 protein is CASSARPISEQFF. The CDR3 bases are TGTGCCAGCAGCGCCAGGCCTATTAGTGAGCAGTTCTTC.

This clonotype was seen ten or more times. The CDR3 nucleotides read TGTGCCAGCAGCCATTGGCTCCGGGACAAAAATTCACCCCTCCACTTT. It is translated as CASSHWLRDKNSPLHF. This chain connects TRBV3-1 to TRBJ1-6, with a weak D call TRBD1 (6 bases). The CDR3 consists of 16 residues. Trimming pared 3 bases from V and 7 bases from J, leaving 16 bases between. Germline lookup yields CDR1 LGHDT and CDR2 YNNKEL (reference sequence).

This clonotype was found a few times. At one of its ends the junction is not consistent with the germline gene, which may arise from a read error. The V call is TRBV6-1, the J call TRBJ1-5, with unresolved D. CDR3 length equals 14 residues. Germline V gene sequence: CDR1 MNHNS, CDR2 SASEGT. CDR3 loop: CASNEGRRNQPQHF. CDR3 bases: TGTGCCAGCAATGAAGGGCGCCGCAATCAGCCCCAGCATTTT.

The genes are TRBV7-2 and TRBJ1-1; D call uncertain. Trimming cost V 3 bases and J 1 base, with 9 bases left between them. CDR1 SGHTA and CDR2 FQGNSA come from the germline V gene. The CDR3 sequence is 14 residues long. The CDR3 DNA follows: TGTGCCAGCAGCTTGAGACACGCGAACACTGAAGCTTTCTTT. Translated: CASSLRHANTEAFF. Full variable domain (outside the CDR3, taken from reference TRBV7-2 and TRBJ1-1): GAGVSQSPSNKVTEKGKDVELRCDPISGHTALYWYRQSLGQGLEFLIYFQGNSAPDKSGLPSDRFSAERTGGSVSTLTIQRTQQEDSAVYLCASSLRHANTEAFFGQGTRLTVV.

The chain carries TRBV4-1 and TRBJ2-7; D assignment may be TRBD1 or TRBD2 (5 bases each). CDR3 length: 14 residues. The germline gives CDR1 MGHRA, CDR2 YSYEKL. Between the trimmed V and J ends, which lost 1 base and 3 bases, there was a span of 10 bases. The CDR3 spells CASSQGLRGYEQYF. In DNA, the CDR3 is TGCGCCAGCAGCCAAGGATTGAGGGGCTACGAGCAGTACTTC.

This chain's CDR3 is CSARDWTPNQPQHF. The CDR3 DNA sequence: TGCAGTGCTAGAGATTGGACACCGAATCAGCCCCAGCATTTT. The chain uses TRBV20-1 and TRBJ1-5, with D possibly being TRBD1 (5 bases). The germline V gene has CDR1 DFQATT and CDR2 SNEGSKA (reference sequence). The CDR3 length is 14 residues. V lost 0 bases, J lost 4 bases, and 10 bases lay in between.

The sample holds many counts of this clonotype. This CDR3 is CASSPRVGEDEQYF. The CDR3 DNA reads as TGTGCCAGCAGCCCACGTGTGGGGGAGGACGAGCAGTACTTC. The V and J genes are TRBV7-9 and TRBJ2-7; D might be TRBD2 (6 bases). Trimming pared 5 bases from V and 5 bases from J, leaving 16 bases between. The CDR3 length is 14 residues. The germline V gene encodes CDR1 SEHNR and CDR2 FQNEAQ (reference sequence).

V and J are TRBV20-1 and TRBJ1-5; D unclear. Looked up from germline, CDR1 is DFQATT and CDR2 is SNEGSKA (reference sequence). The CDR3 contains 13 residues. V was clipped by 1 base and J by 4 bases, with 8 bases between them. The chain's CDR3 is CSARVLGNQPQHF. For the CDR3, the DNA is TGCAGTGCTAGAGTGTTAGGGAATCAGCCCCAGCATTTT.

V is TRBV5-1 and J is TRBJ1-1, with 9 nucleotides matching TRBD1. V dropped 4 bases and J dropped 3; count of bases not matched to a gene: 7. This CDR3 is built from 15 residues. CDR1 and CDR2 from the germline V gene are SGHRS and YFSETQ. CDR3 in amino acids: CASSPGQGRDTEAFF. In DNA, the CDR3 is TGCGCCAGCAGCCCGGGACAGGGACGGGACACTGAAGCTTTCTTT.

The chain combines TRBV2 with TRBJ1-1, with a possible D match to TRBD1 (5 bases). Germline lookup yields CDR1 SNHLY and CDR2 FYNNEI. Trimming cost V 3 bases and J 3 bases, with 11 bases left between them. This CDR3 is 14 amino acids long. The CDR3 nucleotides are TGTGCCAGCAGTGAGCAGGGATCGGACACTGAAGCTTTCTTT. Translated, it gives CASSEQGSDTEAFF.

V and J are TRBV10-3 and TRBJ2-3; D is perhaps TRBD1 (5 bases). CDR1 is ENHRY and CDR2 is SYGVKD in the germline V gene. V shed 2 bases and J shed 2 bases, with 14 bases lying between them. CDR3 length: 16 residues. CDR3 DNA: TGTGCCATCAGTGAGACCCGACAGAGATACACAGATACGCAGTATTTT. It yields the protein CAISETRQRYTDTQYF.

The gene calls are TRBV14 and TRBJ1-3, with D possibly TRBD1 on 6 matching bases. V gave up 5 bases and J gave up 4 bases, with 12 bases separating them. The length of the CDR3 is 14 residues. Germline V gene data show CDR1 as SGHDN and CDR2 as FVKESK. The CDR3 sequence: CASSEQGTGNTIYF. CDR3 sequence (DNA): TGTGCCAGCAGCGAACAGGGTACGGGAAACACCATATATTTT.